This TCR beta chain came from a study of early T cells in non-severe SARS-CoV-2 infection (dated by TCRdb to the early 2020s). Describing the broader study: Because TCR sequencing was done on bulk RNA from unsorted whole blood, the alpha and beta chains could not be paired.

Counted from cysteine to phenylalanine, this CDR3 has 13 amino acids. Only the CDR3 portion is preserved as DNA: 39 bases, with reading frame beginning at the first base. At the junction V is shortened by 10 bases and J by 3 bases; bases outside the gene matches: 4. From the germline V gene, CDR1 is SGHRS and CDR2 is YFSETQ. Libraries were constructed by 5' RACE. The instrument given in TCRdb is NextSeq 500. In the TCR library protocol, unique molecular identifiers were attached to individual cDNA molecules to correct for PCR bias and sequencing error. Both TCR alpha and beta chains were sequenced, and tight co-correlation was observed between alpha and beta sequence abundances in each sample. Concerning the study's data processing: Decombinator V4 was used to annotate TCR sequences for V gene, J gene and CDR3. Expanded TCRs were defined as changing significantly between any two time points under a Poisson model with p below 0.0001. TCR abundances were normalised to the total number of TCRs sequenced per sample and were expressed as counts per million. TRAV1-2 paired with TRAJ12, TRAJ20 or TRAJ33 defined MAIT TCRs, while TRAV10 paired with TRAJ18 defined iNKT TCRs. VDJdb, accessed 1 November 2021, was searched for CMV, EBV and SARS-CoV-2 annotated TCRs, excluding TCRs annotated for multiple antigens. TCRdb reprocessing: public reads trimmed at Q25 with fastp, clones called with MiXCR, in-frame beta chains kept. One record per CDR3 amino acid sequence lists the most common genes and DNA. TCRdb, rather than the study authors, made the V and J calls. The sample yields fewer than 85,000 distinct CDR3 sequences; around 16% were counted once. The ten top clones hold roughly 12% of the sample.

Set within a cohort of healthcare workers in London, UK, this nested case-control study involved weekly PCR testing of nasopharyngeal swabs along with blood sampling. Healthcare workers were recruited between 23 and 31 March 2020, during the week of the UK lockdown, and were followed weekly for up to about 15 weeks. This clonotype was recorded many times. This clone's antigen is unknown. No clone much larger than this one lies a single base away; base qualities are absent. Paper-wide results and their limitations: VDJdb matching was skewed toward anti-spike CD8 responses and likely underestimated virus-specific expansions by missing private and CD4 specificities.

This TCR was sampled from an adult who was a healthcare worker with PCR-confirmed SARS-CoV-2 infection or an uninfected control (not recorded which). Rearrangement joined TRBV5-1 to TRBJ2-2; 9 nucleotides in the junction match TRBD1. The sequenced sample was whole blood. The DNA is TGCGCCTCCCGGACAGGGGACACCGGGGAGCTGTTTTTT. Its protein is CASRTGDTGELFF.